The T cell receptor (beta chain) under discussion was sequenced for a study of T cells in Graves' hyperthyroidism and ophthalmopathy. V was shortened by 6 bases and J by 4 bases, with 13 bases between the two germline ends. Germline V CDR1 and CDR2: SQVTM, ANQGSEA. This CDR3 is 13 amino acids long. Graves' hyperthyroidism without ophthalmopathy progression within 18 months was termed stable. PBMCs were obtained from over 8.5 ml fresh peripheral blood. The CDR3 regions of TCR beta were amplified from RNA transcripts. An initial round of RT-PCR targeting the TCR CDR3 relied on the HTBI primer set. MiXCR, run by TCRdb on the multiplex PCR reads, gives a single entry per CDR3 protein. Among hundreds of thousands of distinct CDR3 sequences listed, 11% to 15% were seen once. Concerning this clonotype itself: Antigen unknown.

Study results and limitations: Most clonotypes expanded in thyroid above 0.001 were likewise present in blood. Ophthalmopathy got predicted by the model a median approximately 6 months before its onset.

Sequenced: blood. J is TRBJ1-3 and V is TRBV29-1; D remains ambiguous. The clonotype originates from a woman in her 30s with Graves' hyperthyroidism. Written as DNA, the CDR3 is TGCAGCGTAGCGCTAGGGTTGGGAAACACCATATATTTT. It specifies CSVALGLGNTIYF.